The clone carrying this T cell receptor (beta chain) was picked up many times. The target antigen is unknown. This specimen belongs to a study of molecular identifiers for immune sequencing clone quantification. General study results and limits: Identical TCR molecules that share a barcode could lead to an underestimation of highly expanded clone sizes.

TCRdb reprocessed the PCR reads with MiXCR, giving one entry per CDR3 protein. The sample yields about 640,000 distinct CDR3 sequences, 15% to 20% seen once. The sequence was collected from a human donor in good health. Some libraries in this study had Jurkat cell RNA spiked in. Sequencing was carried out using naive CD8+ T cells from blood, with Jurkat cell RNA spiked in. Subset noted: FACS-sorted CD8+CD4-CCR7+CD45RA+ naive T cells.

CDR3 sequence: CASSPVTSSTDTQYF. The CDR3 DNA follows: TGCGCCAGCAGCCCCGTCACCTCTAGCACAGATACGCAGTATTTT. The V and J genes are TRBV4-3 and TRBJ2-3; D is unclear. Germline V gives CDR1 LGHNA, CDR2 YSLEER. The V gene lost 4 bases and the J gene lost 0 bases, with 11 bases spanning the gap. The CDR3 runs to 15 residues.